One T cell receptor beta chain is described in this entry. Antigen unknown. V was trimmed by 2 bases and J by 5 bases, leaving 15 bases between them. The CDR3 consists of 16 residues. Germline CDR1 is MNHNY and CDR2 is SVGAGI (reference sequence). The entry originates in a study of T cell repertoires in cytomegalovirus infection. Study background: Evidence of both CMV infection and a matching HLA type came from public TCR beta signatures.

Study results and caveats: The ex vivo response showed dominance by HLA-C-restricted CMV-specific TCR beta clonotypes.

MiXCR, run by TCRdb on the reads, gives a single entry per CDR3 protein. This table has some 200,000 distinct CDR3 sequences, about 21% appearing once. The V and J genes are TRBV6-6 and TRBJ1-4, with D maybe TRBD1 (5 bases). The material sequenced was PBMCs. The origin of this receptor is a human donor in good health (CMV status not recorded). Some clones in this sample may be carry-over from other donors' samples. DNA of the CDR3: TGTGCCAGCAGTTACGATGTGGGGGGTACCAATGAAAAACTGTTTTTT. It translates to CASSYDVGGTNEKLFF.